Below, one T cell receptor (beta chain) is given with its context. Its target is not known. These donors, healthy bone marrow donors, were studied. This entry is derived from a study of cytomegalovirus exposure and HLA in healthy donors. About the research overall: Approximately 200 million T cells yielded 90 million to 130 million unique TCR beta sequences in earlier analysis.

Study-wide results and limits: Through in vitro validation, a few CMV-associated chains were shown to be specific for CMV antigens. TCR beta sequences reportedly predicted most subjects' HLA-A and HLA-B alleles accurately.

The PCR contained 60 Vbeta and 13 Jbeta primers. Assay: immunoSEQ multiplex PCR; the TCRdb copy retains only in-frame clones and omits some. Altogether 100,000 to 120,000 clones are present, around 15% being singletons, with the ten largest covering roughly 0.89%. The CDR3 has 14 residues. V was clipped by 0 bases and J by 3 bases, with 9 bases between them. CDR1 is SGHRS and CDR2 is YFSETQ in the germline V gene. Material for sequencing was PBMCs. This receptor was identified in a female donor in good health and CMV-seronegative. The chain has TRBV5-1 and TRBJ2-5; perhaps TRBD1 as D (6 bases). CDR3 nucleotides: TGCGCCAGCAGCTTGGGCAGGGGAGAAGAGACCCAGTACTTC. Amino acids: CASSLGRGEETQYF. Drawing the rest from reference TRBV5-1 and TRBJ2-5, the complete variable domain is KAGVTQTPRYLIKTRGQQVTLSCSPISGHRSVSWYQQTPGQGLQFLFEYFSETQRNKGNFPGRFSGRQFSNSRSEMNVSTLELGDSALYLCASSLGRGEETQYFGPGTRLLVL.